These T cell receptor beta chains were read from a single sample in a study of Tregs in tolerant kidney transplant recipients. The table came from immunoSEQ multiplex PCR; TCRdb's copy has only in-frame clones and leaves some out. The repertoire holds some 250,000 clones, with 65% to 85% as singletons. Specimen: CD4+ T cells from blood. These TCRs come from a human donor in good health. The CDR3 runs from the conserved cysteine through the conserved F or W. Only part of the rows carry a size: once, few, many, or a class if the clone is expanded.

v_call clone_size cdr3_aa
TRBV6-5 NA CASRRQGAREKLFF
TRBV5-1 NA CASSLFDSDQETQYF
TRBV6-1 NA CASSERARGYEQYF
TRBV6-6 few CASSPVSGQGGYEQYF
TRBV7-9 NA CASSSRLGGLRTDTQYF
TRBV6-5 NA CASSYQTGGSYNEQFF
TRBV5-1 NA CASRVTGPDTEAFF
TRBV6-5 once CASYRAYEQYF
TRBV9 NA CASSPWTAYSGNTIYF
TRBV5-1 NA CASSPGTANYGYTF
TRBV5-5 NA CASSFEGQVNEKLFF
TRBV4-2 NA CASSQEPTTGNTIYF
TRBV5-1 NA CASSLGDTSYEQYF
TRBV5-1 NA CASSLRSYNEQFF
TRBV7-9 few CASSPKITGDGTPGNTIYF
TRBV6-1 NA CASRPTVRGNTEAFF
TRBV15 NA CATSRALGYGTNGYTF
TRBV27 NA CASSFPQCYGYTF
TRBV19 NA CASTSNGEGYHEQYF
TRBV10-3 few CAIRDRGREETQYF
TRBV5-5 NA CASSLLAPATDTQYF
TRBV2 NA CASSEGGIHSNQPQHF
TRBV10-3 NA CAISPDSSYGYTF
TRBV11-2 NA CATTHVREVDGYTF
TRBV5-1 NA CASSPGTTYNYGYTF
TRBV6-1 NA CASSRGQGQGQPQHF
TRBV6-1 NA CASSEIRGGQAYNYGYTF
TRBV19 NA CASSIRSPGLSSGANVLTF
TRBV5-4 NA CASSPSAVKVYEQYF
TRBV2 NA CAGDRGNTEAFF
TRBV25-1 NA CASSDRTVQETQYF
TRBV7-9 NA CASSPRELAKNIQYF
TRBV7-9 once CASSPRLAGPMATQYF
TRBV5-1 NA CASSPAGLAGGPETQYF
TRBV11-2 once CASSLMTNSYNEQFF
TRBV18 NA CASSPPGTLRSSGANVLTF
TRBV19 NA CASSRRQGVYNEQFF
TRBV7-9 NA CASNPTGNMNTEAFF
TRBV7-3 NA CASSLSPGLQETQYF
TRBV9 NA CASSLAGGQFDEQYF
TRBV19 NA CASSPRARPFEQYF
TRBV6-5 NA CASRASGKGPDTQYF
TRBV13 few CASSFGGYTDTQYF
TRBV18 NA CASSGTRGDRHGNTIYF
TRBV2 few CASSVASNQPQHF
TRBV9 NA CASSAQGPSTLGTQYF
TRBV7-7 once CASSLAPGAGTDTQYF
TRBV6-5 NA CASTLVRGGYGYTF
TRBV4-2 NA CASSLDGRGGNTIYF
TRBV29-1 NA CSVGSSSWGPGTEAFF
TRBV6-5 NA CDSSYSGTANYGYTF